A selection of T cell receptor beta chains follows, all from one sample in a study of blood T cell repertoires in COVID-19. Profiled with immunoSEQ multiplex PCR; TCRdb holds only in-frame clones, not every one. Among fewer than 400,000 clones listed, 85% to 90% were seen once. The sequenced material came from peripheral blood. Source of these receptors: a human donor in a cohort sampled during active COVID-19. The CDR3 runs from the conserved cysteine through the conserved F or W. The D gene is left open where the match is weak. The size entry is marked missing in some rows and otherwise reads once, few, many or a size class.

v_gene	d_gene	abundance	j_gene	CDR3aa	CDR3nt
TRBV19	TRBD1	-	TRBJ1-2	CASRIQGAGGYTF	TGTGCCAGTAGGATACAGGGGGCAGGAGGCTACACCTTC
TRBV18	TRBD2	-	TRBJ2-3	CASSPPTSGSKDTQYF	TGTGCCAGCTCACCTCCGACTAGCGGGAGTAAAGATACGCAGTATTTT
TRBV6-2/TRBV6-3	TRBD2	-	TRBJ2-5	CASSYTSGRAEETQYF	TGTGCCAGCAGTTACACTAGCGGGAGGGCGGAAGAGACCCAGTACTTC
TRBV20-1	-	-	TRBJ1-5	CSASLSGPQHF	TGCAGTGCCTCCCTTTCGGGGCCCCAGCATTTT
TRBV6-5	TRBD1	-	TRBJ1-5	CARDRTGDQPQHF	TGTGCCAGAGACAGGACAGGGGATCAGCCCCAGCATTTT
TRBV15	TRBD2	-	TRBJ2-5	CATSGLAGAVTQYF	TGTGCCACTTCGGGACTAGCGGGAGCGGTGACCCAGTACTTC
TRBV2	TRBD1	-	TRBJ1-2	CASSETEGAYGYTF	TGTGCCAGCAGTGAAACCGAGGGGGCATATGGCTACACCTTC
TRBV6-5	TRBD1	once	TRBJ1-2	CASSRTGTGYTF	TGTGCCAGCAGCCGGACAGGGACCGGCTACACCTTC
TRBV9	TRBD2	-	TRBJ2-7	CASSVGGLAGAQNEQYF	TGTGCCAGCAGCGTAGGAGGACTAGCGGGGGCCCAAAACGAGCAGTACTTC
TRBV6-5	TRBD1	-	TRBJ2-3	CASVYRGRVTDTQYF	TGTGCCAGCGTCTACAGGGGGCGTGTAACAGATACGCAGTATTTT
TRBV2	-	-	TRBJ1-1	CASSEQGQRNTEAFF	TGTGCCAGCAGTGAACAGGGGCAACGGAACACTGAAGCTTTCTTT
TRBV7-2	TRBD1	-	TRBJ1-4	CASSWDRGAEKLFF	TGTGCCAGCAGCTGGGACAGGGGGGCTGAAAAACTGTTTTTT
TRBV6-5	-	-	TRBJ1-1	CAAGVNEAFF	TGTGCCGCGGGTGTTAATGAAGCTTTCTTT
TRBV19	TRBD2	-	TRBJ2-2	CASSIRGAGELFF	TGTGCCAGTAGTATTCGGGGGGCCGGGGAGCTGTTTTTT
TRBV19	-	-	TRBJ2-3	CASSLLGGPAAVRYF	TGTGCCAGTAGTCTCCTGGGGGGACCGGCGGCCGTGAGGTATTTT
TRBV3-1/TRBV3-2	-	-	TRBJ1-2	CASSHPGLTGYTF	TGTGCCAGCAGCCATCCAGGGCTAACCGGCTACACCTTC
TRBV7-9	-	-	TRBJ1-1	CASSWGGETEAFF	TGTGCCAGCAGCTGGGGAGGGGAAACTGAAGCTTTCTTT
TRBV5-1	TRBD2	-	TRBJ2-7	CASSPRESSEQYF	TGCGCCAGCAGCCCGCGGGAGTCTAGCGAGCAGTACTTC
TRBV11-2	TRBD2	-	TRBJ2-1	CASSLNGLAGVPFF	TGTGCCAGCAGCTTAAACGGACTAGCGGGAGTTCCGTTCTTC
TRBV5-8	-	few	TRBJ1-6	CASSSSPGISPLHF	TGTGCCAGCAGCTCCTCCCCAGGAATTTCACCCCTCCACTTT
TRBV29-1	-	-	TRBJ1-1	CSVGSQMGGAEAFF	TGCAGCGTTGGTAGTCAAATGGGAGGCGCTGAAGCTTTCTTT
TRBV2	TRBD2	-	TRBJ2-1	CASSDPRGGLHEQFF	TGTGCCAGCAGTGATCCGCGGGGGGGCCTCCATGAGCAGTTCTTC
TRBV5-6	-	once	TRBJ2-2	CASSLGLYGQNTGELFF	TGTGCCAGCAGCTTGGGGTTGTACGGTCAGAACACCGGGGAGCTGTTTTTT
TRBV30	-	-	TRBJ1-1	CAWSGRGLTEAFF	TGTGCCTGGAGTGGAAGGGGACTCACTGAAGCTTTCTTT
TRBV30	TRBD1	-	TRBJ2-2	CAYRQGANTGELFF	TGTGCCTATAGACAGGGGGCGAACACCGGGGAGCTGTTTTTT
TRBV10-3	-	many	TRBJ2-2	CAIPGVPYTGELFF	TGTGCCATCCCCGGGGTCCCTTACACCGGGGAGCTGTTTTTT
TRBV5-1	-	few	TRBJ2-7	CASSLEAGRSYEQYF	TGCGCCAGCAGCTTGGAGGCGGGTCGCTCCTACGAGCAGTACTTC
TRBV7-9	-	few	TRBJ2-2	CASSLRGLGTGELFF	TGTGCCAGCAGCTTAAGGGGTCTGGGGACCGGGGAGCTGTTTTTT
TRBV30	-	-	TRBJ1-1	CAWSPRDSATEAFF	TGTGCCTGGAGCCCCCGGGACTCGGCCACTGAAGCTTTCTTT
TRBV19	TRBD1	-	TRBJ2-7	CASSNRDSVYEQYF	TGTGCCAGTAGTAACCGGGACAGTGTCTACGAGCAGTACTTC
TRBV30	TRBD1	once	TRBJ1-4	CAWRQGEEKLFF	TGTGCCTGGAGGCAGGGGGAGGAAAAACTGTTTTTT
TRBV14	-	-	TRBJ1-6	CASSQDRESPLHF	TGTGCCAGCAGCCAAGACAGGGAATCACCCCTCCACTTT
TRBV5-4	-	-	TRBJ1-4	CASSLWQNEKLFF	TGTGCCAGCAGCTTGTGGCAGAATGAAAAACTGTTTTTT
TRBV14	TRBD2	-	TRBJ2-7	CASSPLQRDGLAGAYSYEQYF	TGTGCCAGCAGCCCTCTACAACGTGACGGACTAGCGGGGGCCTATTCCTACGAGCAGTACTTC
TRBV5-1	TRBD1	-	TRBJ2-7	CASGGQGGYEQYF	TGCGCCAGCGGCGGACAGGGGGGGTACGAGCAGTACTTC
TRBV30	TRBD2	-	TRBJ2-2	CAWAVAGGPDTGELFF	TGTGCCTGGGCTGTAGCGGGAGGGCCGGACACCGGGGAGCTGTTTTTT
TRBV29-1	TRBD2	-	TRBJ2-1	CSVAMVAGDEQFF	TGCAGCGTTGCGATGGTAGCGGGAGATGAGCAGTTCTTC
TRBV30	-	-	TRBJ2-5	CAWSNTGLEETQYF	TGTGCCTGGAGTAACACAGGGCTCGAAGAGACCCAGTACTTC
TRBV4-1	-	-	TRBJ2-1	CASSQPTHYRMYNEQFF	TGCGCCAGCAGCCAACCAACTCATTATCGCATGTACAATGAGCAGTTCTTC
TRBV18	-	-	TRBJ1-1	CASSPGGSPGTEAFF	TGTGCCAGCTCACCAGGAGGGTCCCCTGGGACTGAAGCTTTCTTT
TRBV30	TRBD1	once	TRBJ1-4	CAWSVQGQFNEKLFF	TGTGCCTGGAGTGTACAGGGACAGTTTAATGAAAAACTGTTTTTT
TRBV6-2/TRBV6-3	TRBD1	-	TRBJ1-1	CASSYGQGAVITEAFF	TGTGCCAGCAGTTACGGACAGGGGGCCGTGATCACTGAAGCTTTCTTT
TRBV12-3/TRBV12-4	-	-	TRBJ1-5	CASSLGREGPQHF	TGTGCCAGCAGTTTAGGACGGGAAGGGCCCCAGCATTTT
TRBV4-2	-	-	TRBJ1-3	CASSQELDSYSGNTIYF	TGTGCCAGCAGCCAAGAGTTGGACAGCTACTCTGGAAACACCATATATTTT
TRBV19	TRBD1	-	TRBJ1-1	CASTPDRRLYRLLNTEAFF	TGTGCCAGTACTCCGGACAGGAGGCTCTACCGCCTCCTGAACACTGAAGCTTTCTTT
TRBV10-3	-	-	TRBJ2-3	CAIRGGGTDTQYF	TGTGCCATCAGAGGAGGGGGCACAGATACGCAGTATTTT
TRBV6-6	-	-	TRBJ1-5	CASSQTINQPQHF	TGTGCCAGCAGTCAGACAATCAATCAGCCCCAGCATTTT
TRBV18	-	few	TRBJ2-7	CASSLVEVAASYEQYF	TGTGCCAGCTCACTCGTCGAGGTAGCGGCCTCCTACGAGCAGTACTTC